The entry below gives a single T cell receptor beta chain sequence along with its context. The data are from a study of blood T cell repertoires in COVID-19. For the study at large: COVID-19 samples, acute and convalescent, were from the United States, Italy and Spain.

Libraries were prepared by immunoSEQ multiplex PCR; TCRdb keeps only in-frame clonotypes and omits some of them. There are 350,000 to 450,000 clones in the sample; more than 85% occur only once, and about 0.86% lies in the top ten. The ends lost 3 bases at V and 8 bases at J; junction bases unmatched: 4. The germline gives CDR1 KGHDR, CDR2 SFDVKD. The CDR3 loop spans 15 amino acids. The cohort comprised adults aged roughly 18 to 95 years residing in around 25 US areas. Self-reported history from a screening survey and questionnaire set each donor's cohort. The source is a woman between 40 and 55 years old who had been exposed to COVID-19. V usage is TRBV24-1 and J usage is TRBJ2-1, with 12 bases identical to TRBD1. The specimen was PBMCs or T cells enriched from blood (not recorded which). The chain's CDR3 is CATSDRDRGLDEQFF. The CDR3 nucleotides read TGTGCCACCAGTGATCGGGACAGGGGGCTCGATGAGCAGTTCTTC.